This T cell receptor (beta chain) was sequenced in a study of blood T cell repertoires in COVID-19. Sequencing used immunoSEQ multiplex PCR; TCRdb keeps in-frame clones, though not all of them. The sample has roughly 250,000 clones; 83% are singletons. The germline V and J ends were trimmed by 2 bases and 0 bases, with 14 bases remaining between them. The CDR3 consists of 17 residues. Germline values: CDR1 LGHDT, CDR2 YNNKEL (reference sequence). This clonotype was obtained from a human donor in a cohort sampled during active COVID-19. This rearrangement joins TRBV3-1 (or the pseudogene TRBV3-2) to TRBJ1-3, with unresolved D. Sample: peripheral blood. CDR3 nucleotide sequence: TGTGCCAGCAGCCAATCACCCCCGGGATTCTCTGGAAACACCATATATTTT. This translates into CASSQSPPGFSGNTIYF.